This T cell receptor beta chain was obtained from a study of blood T cell repertoires in COVID-19. The germline CDR1 and CDR2 sequences are MNHNY and SVGAGI (reference sequence). The CDR3 is 15 residues long. Trimming cost V 0 bases and J 14 bases, with 20 bases left between them. Clones were sequenced by immunoSEQ multiplex PCR, and TCRdb holds only the in-frame ones, with some missing. The sample shows 200,000 to 250,000 clones, about 90% of them seen only once. The TCR comes from a man older than 75 with acute or convalescent COVID-19. Material for sequencing was peripheral blood. This chain links TRBV6-6 with TRBJ1-5; the D gene is possibly TRBD1 (6 bases). The CDR3 bases are TGTGCCAGCAGTTACTCCAACCCACAGGGTGGTAGGGAGCATTTT. Residues: CASSYSNPQGGREHF.